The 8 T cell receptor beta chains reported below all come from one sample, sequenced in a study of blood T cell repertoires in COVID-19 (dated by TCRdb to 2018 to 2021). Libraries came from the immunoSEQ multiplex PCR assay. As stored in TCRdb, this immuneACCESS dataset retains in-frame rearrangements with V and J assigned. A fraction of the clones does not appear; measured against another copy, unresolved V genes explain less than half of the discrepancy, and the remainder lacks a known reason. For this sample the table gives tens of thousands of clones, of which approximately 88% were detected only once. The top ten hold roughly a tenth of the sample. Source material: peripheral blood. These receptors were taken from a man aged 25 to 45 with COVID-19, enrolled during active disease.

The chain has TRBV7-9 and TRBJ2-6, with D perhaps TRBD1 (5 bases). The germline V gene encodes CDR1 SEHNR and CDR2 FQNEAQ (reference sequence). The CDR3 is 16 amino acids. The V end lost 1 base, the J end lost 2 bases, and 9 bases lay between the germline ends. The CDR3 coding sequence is TGTGCCAGCAGCTTAGGGGGCAGGGCTGGGGCCAACGTCCTGACTTTC. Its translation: CASSLGGRAGANVLTF.

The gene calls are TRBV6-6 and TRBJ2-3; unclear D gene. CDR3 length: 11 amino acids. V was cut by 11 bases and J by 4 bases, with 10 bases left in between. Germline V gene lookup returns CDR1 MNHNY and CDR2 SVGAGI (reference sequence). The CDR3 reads CACTYADTQYF. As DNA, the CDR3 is TGTGCCTGCACCTACGCAGATACGCAGTATTTT.

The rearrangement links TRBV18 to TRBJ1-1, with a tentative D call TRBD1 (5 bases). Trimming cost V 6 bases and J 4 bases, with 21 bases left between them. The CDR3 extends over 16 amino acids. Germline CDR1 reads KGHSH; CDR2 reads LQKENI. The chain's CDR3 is CASSATSSPGGTEAFF. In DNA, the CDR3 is TGTGCCAGCTCTGCGACATCTAGTCCCGGGGGCACTGAAGCTTTCTTT.

The CDR3 is CASSEAGTPYNEQFF. For the CDR3, the DNA is TGTGCCAGCAGTGAAGCCGGGACACCCTACAATGAGCAGTTCTTC. This chain uses TRBV6-1 with TRBJ2-1; TRBD1 is a possible D gene (6 bases). Germline V gives CDR1 MNHNS, CDR2 SASEGT. This CDR3 has 15 amino acids. Trimming cost V 0 bases and J 2 bases, with 8 bases left between them.

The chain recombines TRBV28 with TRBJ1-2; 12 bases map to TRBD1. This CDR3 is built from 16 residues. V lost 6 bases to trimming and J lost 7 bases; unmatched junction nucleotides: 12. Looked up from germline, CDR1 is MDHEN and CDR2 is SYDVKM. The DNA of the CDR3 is TGTGCCAGCAGCCTTCAGGGACAGGGGGCCGGGAGTGGCTACACCTTC. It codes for CASSLQGQGAGSGYTF.

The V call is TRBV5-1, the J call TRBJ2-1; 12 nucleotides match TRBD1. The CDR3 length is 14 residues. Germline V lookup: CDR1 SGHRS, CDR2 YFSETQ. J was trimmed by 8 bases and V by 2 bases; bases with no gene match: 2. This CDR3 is CASSFGTGGDEQFF. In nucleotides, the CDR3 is TGCGCCAGCAGCTTCGGGACAGGGGGCGATGAGCAGTTCTTC.

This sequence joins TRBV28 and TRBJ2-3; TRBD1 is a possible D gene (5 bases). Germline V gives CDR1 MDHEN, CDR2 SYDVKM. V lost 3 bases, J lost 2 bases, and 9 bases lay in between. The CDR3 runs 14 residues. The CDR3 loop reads CASSFSRVTDTQYF. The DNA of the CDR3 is TGTGCCAGCAGTTTTTCCAGGGTCACAGATACGCAGTATTTT.

CDR3 in amino acids: CASSVGTGVSETQYF. The CDR3 DNA reads TGTGCCAGCAGCGTAGGGACAGGGGTATCAGAGACCCAGTACTTC. The V call is TRBV9, the J call TRBJ2-5; 9 bases are shared with TRBD1. V shed 0 bases and J 4 bases; nucleotides not matched to a gene: 4. This CDR3 has 15 amino acids. Germline-derived CDR1 and CDR2 are SGDLS and YYNGEE.